Below, 12 T cell receptor beta chains from the same sample are listed, as sequenced in a study of blood T cells in healthy people across ages. Primed by a sample-barcoded 5' primer and a J-beta primer mix, a second PCR proceeded for roughly 7 to 12 cycles. MiXCR was run by TCRdb on the 5' RACE reads, yielding one entry per CDR3 protein. The table shows 630,000 or so distinct CDR3 sequences, with approximately 30% occurring only once. The source material was blood. These receptors originate from a woman older than 75 in good health.

The gene calls are TRBV20-1 and TRBJ1-1; D is ambiguous. Germline CDR1 reads DFQATT; CDR2 reads SNEGSKA (reference sequence). The V gene lost 6 bases and the J gene lost 1 base, with 12 bases spanning the gap. The CDR3 is made up of 13 amino acids. The CDR3 reads CSAPMDGNTEAFF. The CDR3 region has the DNA TGCAGTGCCCCCATGGACGGGAACACTGAAGCTTTCTTT.

At least ten counts were recorded for this clonotype. The chain joins TRBV27 to TRBJ2-1; D possibly corresponds to TRBD2 (6 bases). V gave up 2 bases and J gave up 5 bases, with 13 bases separating them. Germline values: CDR1 MNHEY, CDR2 SMNVEV (reference sequence). CDR3 size: 15 residues. The CDR3: CASSLRPAGNNEQFF. In DNA, the CDR3 is TGTGCCAGCAGTTTACGTCCGGCGGGGAACAATGAGCAGTTCTTC.

The chain combines TRBV5-6 with TRBJ1-5, with D perhaps TRBD1 (6 bases). CDR3 length: 13 residues. The germline gives CDR1 SGHDT, CDR2 YYEEEE. V shed 4 bases and J shed 5 bases, with 10 bases lying between them. The CDR3 nucleotides read TGTGCCAGCAGCGGAAGGGGGTATCAGCCCCAGCATTTT. Protein product: CASSGRGYQPQHF.

This clonotype was observed once. This rearrangement joins TRBV24-1 to TRBJ1-2, with D possibly matching TRBD1 (6 bases). The germline V and J ends were trimmed by 5 bases and 3 bases, with 18 bases remaining between them. CDR3 length: 16 amino acids. Germline loops: CDR1 KGHDR, CDR2 SFDVKD. The CDR3 DNA is TGTGCCACCAGTGGAAATTCCCGGGACAATGACTATGGCTACACCTTC. Residues: CATSGNSRDNDYGYTF.

For the CDR3, the DNA is TGTGCCAGCAGACCCGATGGGCTGCGCCAGCATTTT. It codes for CASRPDGLRQHF. The rearrangement uses TRBV6-6 and TRBJ1-5; D is unclear. V was pared by 6 bases and J by 12 bases, with 15 bases between. CDR3 length: 12 residues. Germline lookup yields CDR1 MNHNY and CDR2 SVGAGI (reference sequence).

This clonotype occurred a few times. The CDR3 reads CASSATSGGEATQYF. The CDR3 region has the DNA TGTGCCAGCAGCGCGACTAGCGGGGGGGAGGCTACGCAGTATTTT. The rearrangement joins TRBV9 to TRBJ2-3; TRBD2 aligns across 14 bases. The junction had 5 bases not matched to a gene; V was cut back by 3 bases and J by 8 bases. The CDR3 covers 15 residues. Germline assignment: CDR1 SGDLS and CDR2 YYNGEE.

This clonotype was seen at least ten times. The rearrangement joins TRBV5-1 to TRBJ2-7; 8 bases align to TRBD1. Looked up from germline, CDR1 is SGHRS and CDR2 is YFSETQ. CDR3 length: 15 residues. The trim removed 3 bases at V and 2 bases at J, leaving 7 bases unmatched. CDR3 in DNA: TGCGCCAGCAGCTGGGGGACAGGTCCTACCTACGAGCAGTACTTC. Translating gives CASSWGTGPTYEQYF.

In regard to this clonotype: Given a much more abundant clone one base away, this may be a read error. The chain uses TRBV5-1 and TRBJ2-1, with 10 bases lining up with TRBD2. The CDR3 has 14 residues. The V segment lost 5 bases and the J segment 10 bases; nucleotides outside the gene matches: 9. Germline V gene data show CDR1 as SGHRS and CDR2 as YFSETQ. The CDR3 spells CASSRSGRAGEQFF. Written as DNA, the CDR3 is TGCGCCAGCAGTCGAAGCGGGAGGGCGGGAGAGCAGTTCTTC.

The V gene is TRBV7-6, the J gene TRBJ2-4; D is unclear. Trimming took off 5 bases at V and 2 bases at J, with 16 bases between the two ends. There are 16 residues in the CDR3. Germline V gene lookup returns CDR1 SGHVS and CDR2 FNYEAQ. CDR3 DNA: TGTGCCAGCAGCCTCGGGTCCTGGCGATCCAAAAACATTCAGTACTTC. This encodes CASSLGSWRSKNIQYF.

The rearrangement links TRBV7-9 to TRBJ1-5; 9 bases are a match to TRBD1. The V segment lost 3 bases and the J segment 2 bases; nucleotides outside the gene matches: 5. The V gene's germline CDR1 is SEHNR and CDR2 FQNEAQ (reference sequence). CDR3 size: 16 residues. The chain's CDR3 is CASSFGTGLGNQPQHF. For the CDR3, the DNA is TGTGCCAGCAGCTTTGGGACAGGGCTGGGCAATCAGCCCCAGCATTTT.

This clonotype was counted between two and nine times. V and J are TRBV6-2 or TRBV6-3 and TRBJ2-1; 7 bases map to TRBD1. TRBJ2-7 explains the end of the DNA better; the J call may be wrong. CDR3 length: 15 amino acids. Germline lookup yields CDR1 MNHEY and CDR2 SVGEGT. The CDR3 sequence: CASSYDRVSYNEQYF. CDR3 DNA: TGTGCCAGCAGTTACGACAGGGTGTCCTACAATGAGCAGTACTTC.

This clonotype has at least ten counts. The V gene is TRBV4-2, the J gene TRBJ2-2, with 11 bases lining up with TRBD1. The germline CDR1 and CDR2 sequences are LGHNA and YNFKEQ. J lost 5 bases, V lost 1 base, and 6 bases had no gene match. The CDR3 spans 17 residues. Here the CDR3 reads CASSQARGTGGTGELFF. CDR3 in DNA: TGTGCCAGCAGCCAAGCCAGAGGGACAGGGGGGACCGGGGAGCTGTTTTTT.